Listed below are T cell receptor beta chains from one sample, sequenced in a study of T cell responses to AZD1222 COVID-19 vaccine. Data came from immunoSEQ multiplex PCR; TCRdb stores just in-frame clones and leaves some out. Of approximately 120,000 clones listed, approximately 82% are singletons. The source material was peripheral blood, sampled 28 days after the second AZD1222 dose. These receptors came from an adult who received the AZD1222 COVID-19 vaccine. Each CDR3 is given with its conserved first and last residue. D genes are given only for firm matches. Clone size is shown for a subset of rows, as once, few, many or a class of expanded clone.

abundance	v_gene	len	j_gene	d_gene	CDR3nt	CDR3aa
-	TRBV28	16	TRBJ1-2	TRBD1	TGTGCCAGCAGTTCATTGGACAGGGGTTGGCGCTATGGCTACACCTTC	CASSSLDRGWRYGYTF
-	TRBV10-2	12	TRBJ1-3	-	TGCGCCAGCAGTCGCGAGGGAAACACCATATATTTT	CASSREGNTIYF
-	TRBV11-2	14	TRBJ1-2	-	TGTGCCAGCACCTTTCTGGGGTCTAACTATGGCTACACCTTC	CASTFLGSNYGYTF
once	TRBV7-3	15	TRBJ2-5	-	TGTGCCAGCAGCTTAATCGAGTCGGGACGGTCAGCCCAGTACTTC	CASSLIESGRSAQYF
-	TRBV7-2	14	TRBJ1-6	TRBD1	TGTGCCAGCAGCTTAGGGACAGGGCGCTCACCCCTCCACTTT	CASSLGTGRSPLHF
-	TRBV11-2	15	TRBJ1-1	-	TGTGCCAGCAGCCCAGGACAGACAATGAACACTGAAGCTTTCTTT	CASSPGQTMNTEAFF
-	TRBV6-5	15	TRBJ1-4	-	TGTGCCAGCAGTTCCCCAAGGGGGGTTAATGAAAAACTGTTTTTT	CASSSPRGVNEKLFF
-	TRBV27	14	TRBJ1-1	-	TGTGCCAGCAGTTTAACGGCTTCGAACACTGAAGCTTTCTTT	CASSLTASNTEAFF
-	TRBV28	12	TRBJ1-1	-	TGTGCCAGCAGTTTAGTCGGAACTGAAGCTTTCTTT	CASSLVGTEAFF
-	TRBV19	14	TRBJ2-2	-	TGTGCCAGTAGTAGGTTTGAAATTTCCGGGGAGCTGTTTTTT	CASSRFEISGELFF
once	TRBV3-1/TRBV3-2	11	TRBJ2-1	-	TGTGCCACCTGGCAGAACAATGAGCAGTTCTTC	CATWQNNEQFF
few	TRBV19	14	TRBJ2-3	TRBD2	TGTGCCAGCCTCCAGCGGGGGGGCCTGGATACGCAGTATTTT	CASLQRGGLDTQYF
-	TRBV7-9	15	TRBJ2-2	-	TGTGCCAGCAGCTTAGCGGGCGAGGAGGCCGGGGAGCTGTTTTTT	CASSLAGEEAGELFF
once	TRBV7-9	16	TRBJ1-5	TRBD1	TGTGCCAGCAGCGCTGGACAGGGAGGAAGCAATCAGCCCCAGCATTTT	CASSAGQGGSNQPQHF
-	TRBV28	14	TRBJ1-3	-	TGTGCCAGCAGAGCTGGGGGGCTTGGAAACACCATATATTTT	CASRAGGLGNTIYF
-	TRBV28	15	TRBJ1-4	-	TGTGCCAGCAGTTTATTAGTCTCAACTAATGAAAAACTGTTTTTT	CASSLLVSTNEKLFF
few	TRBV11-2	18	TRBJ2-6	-	TGTGCCAGCAGCTTAGACAGGAGCCTAAGCTCTGGGGCCAACGTCCTGACTTTC	CASSLDRSLSSGANVLTF
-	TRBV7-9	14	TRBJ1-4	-	TGTGCCAGCAGCTTTGGACACCCAAGGGAAAAACTGTTTTTT	CASSFGHPREKLFF
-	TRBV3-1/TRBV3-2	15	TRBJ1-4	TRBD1	TGTGCCAGCAGCCCCGGGACAGTCACTAATGAAAAACTGTTTTTT	CASSPGTVTNEKLFF
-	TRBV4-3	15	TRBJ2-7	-	TGCGCCAGCAGCCAAGAGTTCCAACCTAATTACGAGCAGTACTTC	CASSQEFQPNYEQYF
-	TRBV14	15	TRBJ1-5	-	TGTGCCAGCAGGGGGGGGACCCACTCGAATCAGCCCCAGCATTTT	CASRGGTHSNQPQHF
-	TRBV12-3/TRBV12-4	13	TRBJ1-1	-	TGTGCCAGCACCACGCTCACGGGCACTGAAGCTTTCTTT	CASTTLTGTEAFF
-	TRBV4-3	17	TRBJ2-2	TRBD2	TGCGCCAGCAGCCAAGATATTCCTAGCGGGGCGGGCGGGGAGCTGTTTTTT	CASSQDIPSGAGGELFF
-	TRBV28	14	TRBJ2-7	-	TGTGCCAGCAGTTTTTCAGGCCCGACCTACGAGCAGTACTTC	CASSFSGPTYEQYF
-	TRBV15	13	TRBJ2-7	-	TGTGCCACCCGAGTCGGGGGCACCTACGAGCAGTACTTC	CATRVGGTYEQYF
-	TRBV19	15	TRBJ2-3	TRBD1	TGTGCCAGTACCCCGGGACAGTTTAGCACAGATACGCAGTATTTT	CASTPGQFSTDTQYF
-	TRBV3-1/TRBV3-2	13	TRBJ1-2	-	TGTGCCAGCAGCCAGGGGACGTCGGATGGCTACACCTTC	CASSQGTSDGYTF
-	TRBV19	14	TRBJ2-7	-	TGTGCCAGTAGTACTCCAGGTGAAACCTACGAGCAGTACTTC	CASSTPGETYEQYF
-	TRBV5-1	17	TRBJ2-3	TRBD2	TGCGCCAGCAGCTTGGCCCGTAGCGGGGGGGGCCCAGATACGCAGTATTTT	CASSLARSGGGPDTQYF
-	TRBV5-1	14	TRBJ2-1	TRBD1	TGCGCCAGCAGCTGGGGACAGGGGACCAATGAGCAGTTCTTC	CASSWGQGTNEQFF
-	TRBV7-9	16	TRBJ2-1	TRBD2	TGTGCCAGCAGCAAAGCACTCGGACTAGCACGGGATGAGCAGTTCTTC	CASSKALGLARDEQFF
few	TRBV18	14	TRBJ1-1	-	TGTGCCAGCTCCCTCATCGGCACAGGCACTGAAGCTTTCTTT	CASSLIGTGTEAFF
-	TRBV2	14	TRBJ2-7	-	TGTGCCAGCAGTGAGGACGGGGGCTCCTACGAGCAGTACTTC	CASSEDGGSYEQYF
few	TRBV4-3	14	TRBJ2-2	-	TGCGCCAGCAGCACCCGAGGGTCTGCCGGGGAGCTGTTTTTT	CASSTRGSAGELFF
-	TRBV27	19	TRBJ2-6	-	TGTGCCAGCTACTTCGCCTCCGCGGGGCCTAGCTCTGGGGCCAACGTCCTGACTTTC	CASYFASAGPSSGANVLTF
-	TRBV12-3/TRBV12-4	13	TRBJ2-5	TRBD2	TGTGCCAGCAGGCCCTCCGGGGGGGAGACCCAGTACTTC	CASRPSGGETQYF
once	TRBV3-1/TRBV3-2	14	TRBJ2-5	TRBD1	TGTGCCAGCAGCCTTACCAGGGGGCGAGAGACCCAGTACTTC	CASSLTRGRETQYF
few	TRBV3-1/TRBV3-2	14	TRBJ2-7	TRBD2	TGTGCCAGCAGCCAGAGCGGGGGGGATTACGAGCAGTACTTC	CASSQSGGDYEQYF
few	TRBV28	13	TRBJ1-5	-	TGTGCCAGCAGTTACACAGTCAATCAGCCCCAGCATTTT	CASSYTVNQPQHF
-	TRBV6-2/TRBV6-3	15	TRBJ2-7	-	TGTGCCAGCAGTTACCGGGACACGAGCTCCTACGAGCAGTACTTC	CASSYRDTSSYEQYF
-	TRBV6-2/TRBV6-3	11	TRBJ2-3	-	TGTGCCAGCAGCAACACAGATACGCAGTATTTT	CASSNTDTQYF
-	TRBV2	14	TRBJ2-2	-	TGTGCCAGCAGTGATGTCAGGAACACCGGGGAGCTGTTTTTT	CASSDVRNTGELFF
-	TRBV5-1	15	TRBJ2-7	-	TGCGCCAGCAGCTACGACAGGCTGAGCTCCTACGAGCAGTACTTC	CASSYDRLSSYEQYF
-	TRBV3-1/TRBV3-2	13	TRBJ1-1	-	TGTGCCAGCAGCCAACAACTGGTCGCTGAAGCTTTCTTT	CASSQQLVAEAFF
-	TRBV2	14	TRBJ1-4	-	TGTGCCAGCAGTGTTATCCAGGGAGGTGAAAAACTGTTTTTT	CASSVIQGGEKLFF
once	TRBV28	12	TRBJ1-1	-	TGTGCCAGCAGCTCTGGGGACACTGAAGCTTTCTTT	CASSSGDTEAFF
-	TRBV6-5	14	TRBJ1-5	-	TGTGCCAGCAGTTACTCGGCAGGGTCCCAGCCCCAGCATTTT	CASSYSAGSQPQHF
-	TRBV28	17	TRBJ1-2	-	TGTGCCAGCAGTTTGGCTACCGGTTTTAAGGGGTGGTATGGCTACACCTTC	CASSLATGFKGWYGYTF
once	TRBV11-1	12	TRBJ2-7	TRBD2	TGTGCCAGCAGCCTAGCGGGTAACGAGCAGTACTTC	CASSLAGNEQYF
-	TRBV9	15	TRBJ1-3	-	TGTGCCAGCACCGAAGACGGGTTCTCTGGAAACACCATATATTTT	CASTEDGFSGNTIYF